These 11 T cell receptor beta chains share one sample of origin, sequenced in a study of cytomegalovirus exposure and HLA in healthy donors. The data were produced by immunoSEQ multiplex PCR, yet TCRdb's version contains in-frame clones alone and is incomplete. The data contain hundreds of thousands of clones, 86% of them singletons. The sequenced material came from PBMCs. These receptor sequences come from a woman in her late teens or twenties in good health and CMV-seronegative.

The V gene is TRBV6-5, the J gene TRBJ1-2, with 7 nucleotides matching TRBD1. This CDR3 is 14 amino acids long. Losses at the gene ends were 5 bases for V and 7 bases for J; bases not matched to a gene: 10. Looked up from germline, CDR1 is MNHEY and CDR2 is SVGAGI. The CDR3 spells CASSGDRVYAGYTF. CDR3 DNA: TGTGCCAGCAGTGGCGACAGGGTTTATGCTGGCTACACCTTC.

This sequence joins TRBV14 and TRBJ2-7; D uncertain. This CDR3 spans 14 amino acids. Trimming removed 0 bases at V and 1 base at J, with 7 bases between. CDR1 SGHDN and CDR2 FVKESK come from the germline V gene. The CDR3 region has the DNA TGTGCCAGCAGCCAAGAAGCGTTTTCCTACGAGCAGTACTTC. It codes for CASSQEAFSYEQYF.

The DNA for the CDR3 is TGTGCCAGCAGTTCGACTAGCGGGAATACCCAGTTCTTC. This sequence encodes CASSSTSGNTQFF. J is TRBJ2-1 and V is TRBV27, with TRBD2 matching over 11 bases. Germline V gives CDR1 MNHEY, CDR2 SMNVEV (reference sequence). With V trimmed by 4 bases and J by 13 bases, 6 bases remained unmatched. This CDR3 is 13 amino acids long.

This CDR3 reads CASSLIGGQGAPEPQHF. The CDR3 DNA reads TGTGCCAGCAGTTTAATCGGGGGGCAGGGGGCGCCTGAACCCCAGCATTTT. This chain uses TRBV27 with TRBJ1-5; the match to TRBD1 covers 8 bases. The germline V gene has CDR1 MNHEY and CDR2 SMNVEV (reference sequence). With 2 bases clipped from V and 10 bases from J, the junction kept 16 bases outside the gene matches. This CDR3 contains 17 residues.

The gene calls are TRBV6-4 and TRBJ2-2, with D uncertain. The germline V gene has CDR1 MRHNA and CDR2 SNTAGT. The CDR3 consists of 14 residues. The V end lost 4 bases, the J end lost 3 bases, and 9 bases lay between the germline ends. The DNA of the CDR3 is TGTGCCAGCAGTGCCCGTGTCGACACCGGGGAGCTGTTTTTT. This gives the protein CASSARVDTGELFF.

This chain connects TRBV7-9 to TRBJ1-1; 9 bases agree with TRBD1. Germline V CDR1 and CDR2: SEHNR, FQNEAQ (reference sequence). The junction had 11 bases not matched to a gene; V was cut back by 1 base and J by 5 bases. This CDR3 comprises 17 residues. The CDR3 DNA is TGTGCCAGCAGCTTAGAATGGGGGACAGGGAGAAATACTGAAGCTTTCTTT. It yields the protein CASSLEWGTGRNTEAFF.

V is TRBV11-2 and J is TRBJ2-1; 7 bases are a match to TRBD1. Germline values: CDR1 SGHAT, CDR2 FQNNGV. The CDR3 sequence is 14 residues long. Germline trimming cut 1 base from V and 7 bases from J; bases unmatched to any gene: 4. In DNA form, the CDR3 reads TGTGCCAGCAGCTTAGCCAGGGGGAAAAATGAGCAGTTCTTC. Its protein is CASSLARGKNEQFF.

This chain connects TRBV7-8 to TRBJ1-5; TRBD1 aligns across 7 bases. Per germline, CDR1 SGHVS and CDR2 FQNEAQ. Germline trimming cut 3 bases from V and 4 bases from J; bases unmatched to any gene: 3. The CDR3 has 14 residues. For the CDR3, the DNA is TGTGCCAGCAGCTTGACAGGGATAAATCAGCCCCAGCATTTT. Protein sequence: CASSLTGINQPQHF.

The chain employs TRBV27 and TRBJ1-2; D is possibly TRBD1 (5 bases). The germline V gene encodes CDR1 MNHEY and CDR2 SMNVEV (reference sequence). V lost 4 bases and J lost 4, with 16 bases in between. The CDR3 has 15 amino acids. CDR3 DNA: TGTGCCAGCAGTTCCGGGACTCCCGGGGGCTATGGCTACACCTTC. Translated, it gives CASSSGTPGGYGYTF.

V is TRBV16 and J is TRBJ1-1; weak D call: TRBD1 (5 bases). CDR1 is KGHSY, CDR2 FQNENV, per germline. V was shortened by 1 base and J by 4 bases, with 10 bases between the two germline ends. The CDR3 is 14 residues long. CDR3 DNA: TGTGCCAGCAGCCAATGGCAGGGTGGCACTGAAGCTTTCTTT. It codes for CASSQWQGGTEAFF.

This clone was seen just once. V usage is TRBV13 and J usage is TRBJ2-2; the D gene is possibly TRBD1 (5 bases). The V end lost 1 base, the J end lost 4 bases, and 13 bases lay between the germline ends. The CDR3 spans 16 residues. From germline, CDR1 is PRHDT and CDR2 FYEKMQ (reference sequence). CDR3 nucleotides: TGTGCCAGCAGCTTAGAGGGGCGAATGGCCACCGGGGAGCTGTTTTTT. Protein product: CASSLEGRMATGELFF. The full variable domain, with the rest looked up from reference TRBV13 and TRBJ2-2, is AAGVIQSPRHLIKEKRETATLKCYPIPRHDTVYWYQQGPGQDPQFLISFYEKMQSDKGSIPDRFSAQQFSDYHSELNMSSLELGDSALYFCASSLEGRMATGELFFGEGSRLTVL.